The 23 T cell receptor beta chains given below trace back to one sample, sequenced in a study of blood T cell repertoires in COVID-19. Assay: immunoSEQ multiplex PCR; the TCRdb copy retains only in-frame clones and omits some. This table has around 21,000 clones, 84% appearing once. Sample: peripheral blood. The receptors shown here come from a man aged 35 to 55 with acute or convalescent COVID-19.

The V and J genes are TRBV6-2 or TRBV6-3 and TRBJ1-2, with 8 nucleotides matching TRBD1. The germline CDR1 and CDR2 sequences are MNHEY and SVGEGT. J gave up 13 bases and V 2 bases, and 9 bases lay outside the gene matches. The CDR3 is 13 amino acids. CDR3 DNA sequence: TGTGCCAGCAGTTACCCCGGACAGGGAGGAGGCACCTTC. Protein product: CASSYPGQGGGTF.

This clone has only a few counts. The genes are TRBV3-1 (or the pseudogene TRBV3-2) and TRBJ1-1; possible D gene TRBD1, 6 bases. This CDR3 spans 14 amino acids. V lost 5 bases, J lost 5 bases, and 15 bases lay in between. The germline gives CDR1 LGHDT, CDR2 YNNKEL (reference sequence). The CDR3 sequence is CASSKGGDRTEAFF. CDR3 coding DNA: TGTGCCAGCAGCAAAGGGGGGGATCGAACTGAAGCTTTCTTT.

This clone occurred a few times. V is TRBV4-2 and J is TRBJ2-7, with D tentatively TRBD1 (6 bases). Trimming shortened V by 4 bases and J by 7 bases, and 17 bases separated the two germline ends. From germline, CDR1 is LGHNA and CDR2 YNFKEQ. The CDR3 totals 14 residues. The CDR3 spells CASSPNREPGEQYF. CDR3 bases: TGTGCCAGCAGCCCCAACAGGGAGCCGGGGGAGCAGTACTTC.

The rearrangement uses TRBV11-2 and TRBJ1-1; 7 positions match TRBD1. Per the germline V gene, CDR1 is SGHAT and CDR2 is FQNNGV. The CDR3 spans 13 residues. V was clipped by 8 bases and J by 3 bases; unmatched bases: 6. CDR3 region: CASGLDRDTEAFF. DNA of the CDR3: TGTGCCAGCGGCCTCGACAGGGACACTGAAGCTTTCTTT.

The V call is TRBV6-1, the J call TRBJ1-5; 7 positions match TRBD1. CDR3 size: 14 residues. The trim removed 5 bases at V and 5 bases at J, leaving 6 bases unmatched. Looked up from germline, CDR1 is MNHNS and CDR2 is SASEGT. CDR3 amino acids: CASSQTGEYQPQHF. CDR3 coding DNA: TGTGCCAGCAGTCAAACAGGGGAGTATCAGCCCCAGCATTTT.

The genes are TRBV11-3 and TRBJ2-3; possibly TRBD2 for D (5 bases). Trimming pared 5 bases from V and 4 bases from J, leaving 13 bases between. This CDR3 is built from 14 residues. Germline CDR1 reads SGHNT; CDR2 reads YENEEA. The CDR3 region is CASSRVGSADTQYF. The CDR3 coding sequence is TGTGCCAGCAGCAGGGTGGGGAGCGCAGATACGCAGTATTTT.

The chain carries TRBV30 and TRBJ2-3; D is perhaps TRBD1 (6 bases). From germline, CDR1 is GTSNPN and CDR2 SVGIG (reference sequence). The V end lost 2 bases, the J end lost 0 bases, and 12 bases lay between the germline ends. The CDR3 runs 15 residues. CDR3 protein: CAWSPGHGSTDTQYF. The CDR3 nucleotides read TGTGCCTGGAGTCCGGGACACGGCAGCACAGATACGCAGTATTTT.

The J gene is TRBJ2-5, the V gene TRBV7-9; 7 nucleotides match TRBD1. The length of the CDR3 is 16 residues. Germline V gene sequence: CDR1 SEHNR, CDR2 FQNEAQ (reference sequence). V was clipped by 5 bases and J by 3 bases; unmatched bases: 12. The CDR3: CASSVTLLTGEETQYF. CDR3 bases: TGTGCCAGCAGCGTAACGCTACTAACAGGGGAAGAGACCCAGTACTTC.

This clone was picked up a small number of times. V gene TRBV5-1 combines with J gene TRBJ1-3; D call uncertain. Trimming pared 4 bases from V and 0 bases from J, leaving 11 bases between. Germline lookup yields CDR1 SGHRS and CDR2 YFSETQ. The CDR3 runs 15 residues. CDR3: CASSETGNSGNTIYF. CDR3 nucleotide sequence: TGCGCCAGCAGCGAAACGGGGAACTCTGGAAACACCATATATTTT.

This clone came up a few times. V usage is TRBV9 and J usage is TRBJ2-7; perhaps TRBD2 as D (5 bases). Germline V gene sequence: CDR1 SGDLS, CDR2 YYNGEE. Trimming shortened V by 3 bases and J by 10 bases, and 17 bases separated the two germline ends. The CDR3 is 13 amino acids. The CDR3 DNA reads as TGTGCCAGCAGCGACGGACGGGATCCCCAACAGTACTTC. It is translated as CASSDGRDPQQYF.

V usage is TRBV28 and J usage is TRBJ2-3; D unresolved. V lost 5 bases and J lost 2, with 14 bases in between. Germline V lookup: CDR1 MDHEN, CDR2 SYDVKM. This CDR3 has 15 residues. This chain's CDR3 is CASSPFRSPTDTQYF. The CDR3 DNA reads TGTGCCAGCAGTCCCTTTCGGAGCCCCACAGATACGCAGTATTTT.

The chain is built from TRBV24-1 and TRBJ2-1, with D uncertain. The germline CDR1 and CDR2 sequences are KGHDR and SFDVKD. There are 16 residues in the CDR3. V was trimmed by 4 bases and J by 0 bases, leaving 12 bases between them. CDR3 nucleotide sequence: TGTGCCACCAGTGACCCCGACTTAAGCTCCTACAATGAGCAGTTCTTC. This translates into CATSDPDLSSYNEQFF.

For this clone: One junction end does not reproduce the germline sequence, and a read error may be involved. The gene calls are TRBV7-7 and TRBJ2-1, with 7 bases aligning to TRBD1. This CDR3 comprises 16 residues. CDR1 SSHAT and CDR2 FNYEAQ come from the germline V gene (reference sequence). CDR3 bases: TGTGCTAGCAGCTTAGGCAAAGGGGGCGAGTACAATGAGCAGTTCTTC. It translates to CASSLGKGGEYNEQFF.

This clone has just one count. The gene calls are TRBV10-3 and TRBJ2-2, with D tentatively TRBD1 (5 bases). Trimming took 4 bases from V and 3 from J, leaving 6 bases between them. CDR1 and CDR2 (germline): ENHRY, SYGVKD. The CDR3 is made up of 13 amino acids. CDR3: CAISGQHTGELFF. The CDR3 DNA reads as TGTGCCATCAGTGGACAGCACACCGGGGAGCTGTTTTTT.

Here the CDR3 DNA reads TGTGCCAGCAGGGGGACAGGGTCTTCGCCCCAGCATTTT. The encoded protein is CASRGTGSSPQHF. The chain has TRBV6-6 and TRBJ1-5; 9 bases agree with TRBD1. The CDR3 has 13 residues. Germline lookup yields CDR1 MNHNY and CDR2 SVGAGI (reference sequence). After removal of 6 bases from V and 9 bases from J, the junction contained 6 bases not matched to a gene.

The V and J genes are TRBV5-1 and TRBJ2-2; 8 bases agree with TRBD1. There are 16 residues in the CDR3. Germline lookup yields CDR1 SGHRS and CDR2 YFSETQ. After removal of 4 bases from V and 1 base from J, the junction contained 6 bases not matched to a gene. The CDR3 sequence is CASSREGQGNTGELFF. The CDR3 nucleotides are TGCGCCAGCAGCAGGGAAGGACAGGGGAACACCGGGGAGCTGTTTTTT.

This clone is classed as medium-sized (0.01 to 0.1%). The genes are TRBV2 and TRBJ2-3; 10 bases match TRBD1. The length of the CDR3 is 14 residues. In germline, CDR1 is SNHLY, CDR2 FYNNEI. Unmatched junction bases numbered 5, after V lost 7 bases and J lost 4 bases. This CDR3 reads CASNKDRGADTQYF. CDR3 sequence (DNA): TGTGCCAGCAATAAGGACAGGGGGGCAGATACGCAGTATTTT.

The V gene is TRBV10-3, the J gene TRBJ2-1; 7 bases fit TRBD2. The CDR3 totals 15 residues. CDR1 is ENHRY, CDR2 SYGVKD, per germline. Trimming at V came to 3 bases and at J to 7 bases, leaving 9 bases not matched to a gene. Here the CDR3 DNA reads TGTGCCATCAGTGACGGACTAGAAGGCGAGAATGAGCAGTTCTTC. This sequence encodes CAISDGLEGENEQFF.

The chain is built from TRBV6-1 and TRBJ1-6; 7 bases align to TRBD1. The CDR3 contains 16 residues. V gave up 3 bases and J gave up 5 bases; unmatched junction bases: 7. The germline gives CDR1 MNHNS, CDR2 SASEGT. CDR3 region: CASSEQGQPNNSPLHF. Written as DNA, the CDR3 is TGTGCCAGCAGTGAGCAGGGACAGCCTAATAATTCACCCCTCCACTTT.

This clone was observed a handful of times. This chain joins TRBV27 and TRBJ1-1; TRBD1 aligns across 8 bases. The CDR3 is made up of 15 amino acids. V lost 5 bases to trimming and J lost 4 bases; unmatched junction nucleotides: 9. Looked up from germline, CDR1 is MNHEY and CDR2 is SMNVEV (reference sequence). Written as DNA, the CDR3 is TGTGCCAGCAGTACTTTCGGACAGGGAGGCACTGAAGCTTTCTTT. Amino acids: CASSTFGQGGTEAFF.

This clone has only a few counts. The chain links TRBV19 to TRBJ1-1, with D perhaps matching TRBD1 (6 bases). Trimming cost V 5 bases and J 6 bases, with 13 bases left between them. Germline-derived CDR1 and CDR2 are LNHDA and SQIVND (reference sequence). CDR3 size: 13 residues. Here the CDR3 DNA reads TGTGCCAGTAGTTTCCAGGGGATCCCTGAAGCTTTCTTT. This gives the protein CASSFQGIPEAFF.

V is TRBV6-2 or TRBV6-3 and J is TRBJ1-3, with D uncertain. Looked up from germline, CDR1 is MNHEY and CDR2 is SVGEGT. The V and J ends lost 2 bases and 0 bases respectively, with 11 bases between them. This CDR3 has 16 amino acids. CDR3 amino acids: CASSYLEGYSGNTIYF. CDR3 nucleotide sequence: TGTGCCAGCAGTTACCTAGAGGGATACTCTGGAAACACCATATATTTT.

This chain joins TRBV5-1 and TRBJ2-1, with 13 bases lining up with TRBD2. The CDR3 runs to 14 residues. Losses at the gene ends were 4 bases for V and 8 bases for J; bases not matched to a gene: 3. Germline CDR1 reads SGHRS; CDR2 reads YFSETQ. The CDR3 DNA reads as TGCGCCAGCAGCCTCGGGACTAGCGGGGATGAGCAGTTCTTC. Its protein is CASSLGTSGDEQFF.